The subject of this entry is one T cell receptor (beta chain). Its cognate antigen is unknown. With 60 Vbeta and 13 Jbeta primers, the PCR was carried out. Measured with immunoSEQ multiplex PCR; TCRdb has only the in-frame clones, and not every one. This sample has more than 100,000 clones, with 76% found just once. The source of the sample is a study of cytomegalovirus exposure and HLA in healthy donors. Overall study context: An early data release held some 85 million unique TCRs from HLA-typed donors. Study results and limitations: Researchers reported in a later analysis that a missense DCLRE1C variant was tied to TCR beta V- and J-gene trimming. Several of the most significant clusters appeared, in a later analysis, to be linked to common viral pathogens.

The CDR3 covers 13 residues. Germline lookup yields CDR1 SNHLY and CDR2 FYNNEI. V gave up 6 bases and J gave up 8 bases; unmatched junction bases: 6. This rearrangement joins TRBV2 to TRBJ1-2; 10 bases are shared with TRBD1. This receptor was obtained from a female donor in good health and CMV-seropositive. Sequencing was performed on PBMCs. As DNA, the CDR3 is TGTGCCAGCAGCAGACAGGGGGCGGGAGGCTACACCTTC. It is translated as CASSRQGAGGYTF.